This T cell receptor (beta chain) was obtained from a study of shared clonotypes between healthy human individuals. Sequencing was performed with immunoSEQ multiplex PCR; in TCRdb, only in-frame clones are kept and a portion is missing. Here the sample spans 950,000 to 1,200,000 clones, approximately 77% being singletons. There are 15 residues in the CDR3. J gave up 3 bases and V 1 base, and 6 bases lay outside the gene matches. CDR1 is LGHNA and CDR2 is YNFKEQ in the germline V gene. The sequence derives from a man aged 18 to 30 in good health. Some clones in this sample may be carry-over from other donors' samples. Sample: memory CD4+ T cells from PBMCs. Subset in this sample: CD45RA-negative fraction. This chain joins TRBV4-2 and TRBJ2-7; TRBD2 matches 7 bases. The CDR3 DNA sequence: TGTGCCAGCAGCCAAGGTTATGGGGGGGGCTACGAGCAGTACTTC. This codes for CASSQGYGGGYEQYF.